This TCR beta chain comes out of a study of T cells expressing NK-cell markers (dated by TCRdb to 2020 to 2022). In terms of the full investigation: TCR beta-chain repertoires were profiled in sorted CD3+CD56+NKG2C+, CD3+CD56+NKG2C- and CD3+CD56-NKG2C+ T-cell subsets from eight donors. Of the eight sequenced donors, seven were found to be HCMV-seropositive and one was found to be HCMV-seronegative. Randomly selected healthy volunteers, three men and five women, were used as the eight sequenced donors. The libraries were sequenced on Illumina HiSeq 2000/2500, MiSeq or NextSeq, producing 2 x 150 bp reads.

A commercial ELISA kit detecting HCMV-specific IgG in serum was used to determine HCMV serostatus. Peripheral blood mononuclear cells were isolated from blood by Ficoll density gradient centrifugation. The CDR1 and CDR2 encoded by the germline V gene are ENHRY and SYGVKD. The CDR3 has 11 amino acids, counting the end cysteine and phenylalanine. No DNA is listed. As to this clonotype: Its antigen target is currently unknown.

What the authors observed across the whole study: For about 6 donors, the dominant CD3+CD56+NKG2C+ clonotypes were among the top 10 CD8+ clonotypes and accounted for about 1.0-7.5% of CD8+ T cells. Whether the expanded NKG2C-expressing T cell clones were specific for HCMV antigens remained unclear. Those dominant clonotypes were again the most abundant among CD3+CD56-NKG2C+ cells in a few donors, at roughly 25-65%.

Sequencing was carried out with an Illumina HiSeq 2000. TCR beta cDNA libraries were prepared using 5'RACE template switching, which introduced a universal primer site and unique molecular identifiers. Priming for cDNA synthesis came from the TCR beta constant segment, and two successive PCR amplification steps followed. On the study's bioinformatics: Reads were demultiplexed and grouped by UMI with MIGEC, and clonotypes were assembled and quantified with MiTCR. To exclude erroneous sequences, only TCR cDNA sequences supported by at least two reads were retained. Downstream repertoire analysis used the tcR package, and clonotypes were matched across fractions by CDR3 nucleotide sequence plus V segment. VDJmatch was used to annotate antigen specificity against VDJdb, with one amino acid substitution allowed in CDR3. TCRdb reprocessed the reads; each CDR3 protein sequence makes one entry, and DNA is unavailable. TCRdb, not the original authors, processed these V and J calls. The table for this sample lists about 550,000 distinct CDR3 sequences. Around 4% of the sample is taken by the ten largest.

Sequencing used blood T cells: a sorted CD56 or NKG2C T cell subset, CD4+ or CD8+ T cells, or bulk PBMC T cells (not recorded which). The sequence is built from TRBV10-3 and TRBJ2-1; the D gene TCRdb calls, TRBD2, cannot be checked with no DNA. The sequence came from a young man in good health. Donor details come from another sample of the same person, matched by shared clones. The CDR3 reads as follows: CAIRGENEQFF.